Only a few counts were recorded for the clone carrying this T cell receptor (beta chain). Its antigen is not known. The data derive from a study of cytomegalovirus exposure and HLA in healthy donors. Across the study: Unique TCR beta sequences numbering 117 million came from about 179 million T cells in an earlier analysis.

In nominal health when sampled, donors likely had unrecorded immune exposures nonetheless. The PCR ran on 60 Vbeta and 13 Jbeta primers. TCRdb's copy holds only in-frame clones and misses some; the assay was immunoSEQ multiplex PCR. The table shows fewer than 60,000 clones, with roughly 79% occurring only once. This CDR3 has 14 residues. Germline CDR1 LGHNA, CDR2 YSLEER. V trimming: 1 base; J trimming: 6 bases; junction bases outside the gene matches: 2. General study points: Being productive about 87% or about 30% of the time was typical of most TCR beta V segments in an earlier analysis. For presence/absence analyses, sequencing depth was assumed to be roughly uniform across donors.

This receptor was taken from a man in his forties or fifties in good health and CMV-seronegative. The sample taken for sequencing was PBMCs. The chain uses TRBV4-3 and TRBJ2-1; 8 nucleotides line up with TRBD2. The CDR3 reads CASSQVGTSNEQFF. The CDR3 DNA reads as TGCGCCAGCAGCCAAGTTGGGACTAGCAATGAGCAGTTCTTC.